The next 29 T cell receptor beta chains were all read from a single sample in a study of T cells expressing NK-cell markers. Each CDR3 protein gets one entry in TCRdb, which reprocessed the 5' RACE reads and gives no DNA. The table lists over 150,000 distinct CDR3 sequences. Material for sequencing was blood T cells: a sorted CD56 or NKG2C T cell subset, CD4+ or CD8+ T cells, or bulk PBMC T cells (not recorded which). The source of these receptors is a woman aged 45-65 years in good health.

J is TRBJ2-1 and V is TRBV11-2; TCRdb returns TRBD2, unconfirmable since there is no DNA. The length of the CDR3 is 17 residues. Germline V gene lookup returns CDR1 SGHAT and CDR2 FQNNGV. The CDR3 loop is CASSLGRREGRRNEQFF. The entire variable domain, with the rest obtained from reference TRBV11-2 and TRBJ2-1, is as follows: EAGVAQSPRYKIIEKRQSVAFWCNPISGHATLYWYQQILGQGPKLLIQFQNNGVVDDSQLPKDRFSAERLKGVDSTLKIQPAKLEDSAVYLCASSLGRREGRRNEQFFGPGTRLTVL.

CDR3 amino acids: CASSLRDSLYNEQFF. This chain links TRBV7-2 with TRBJ2-1; checking the TCRdb D call of TRBD2 is not possible without DNA. The CDR3 extends over 15 amino acids. Germline V gene data show CDR1 as SGHTA and CDR2 as FQGNSA.

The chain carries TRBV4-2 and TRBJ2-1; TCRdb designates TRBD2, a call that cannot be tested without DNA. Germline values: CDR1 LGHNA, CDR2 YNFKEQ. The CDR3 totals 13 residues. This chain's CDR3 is CASSQGTEGAQFF.

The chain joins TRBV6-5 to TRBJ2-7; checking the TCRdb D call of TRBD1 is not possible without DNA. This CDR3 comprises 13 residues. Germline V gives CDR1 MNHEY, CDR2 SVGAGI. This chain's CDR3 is CASAGSGAREQYF.

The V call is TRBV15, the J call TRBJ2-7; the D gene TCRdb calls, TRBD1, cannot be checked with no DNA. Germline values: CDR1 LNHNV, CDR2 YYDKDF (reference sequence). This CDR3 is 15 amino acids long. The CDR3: CATSDTRDDSYEQYF.

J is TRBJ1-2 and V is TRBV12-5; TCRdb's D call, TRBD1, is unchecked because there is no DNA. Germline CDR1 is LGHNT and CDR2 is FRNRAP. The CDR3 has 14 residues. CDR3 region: CASGSPTRQNGYTF. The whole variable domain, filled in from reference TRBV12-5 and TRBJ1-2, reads DARVTQTPRHKVTEMGQEVTMRCQPILGHNTVFWYRQTMMQGLELLAYFRNRAPLDDSGMPKDRFSAEMPDATLATLKIQPSEPRDSAVYFCASGSPTRQNGYTFGSGTRLTVV.

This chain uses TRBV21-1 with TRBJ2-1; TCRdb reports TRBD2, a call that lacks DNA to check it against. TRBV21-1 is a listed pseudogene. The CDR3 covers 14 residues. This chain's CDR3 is CASRQVGRLPEQFF.

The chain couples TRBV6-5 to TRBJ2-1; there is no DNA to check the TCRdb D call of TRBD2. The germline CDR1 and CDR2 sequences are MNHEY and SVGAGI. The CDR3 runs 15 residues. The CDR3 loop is CASSPYRDYYNEQFF.

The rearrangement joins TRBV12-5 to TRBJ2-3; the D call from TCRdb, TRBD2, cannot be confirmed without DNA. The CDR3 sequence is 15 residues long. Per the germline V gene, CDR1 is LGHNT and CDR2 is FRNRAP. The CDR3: CASGFLAGETDTQYF.

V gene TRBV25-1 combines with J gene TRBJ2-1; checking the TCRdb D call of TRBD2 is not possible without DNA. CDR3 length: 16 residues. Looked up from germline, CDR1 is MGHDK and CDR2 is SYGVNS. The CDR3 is CASSEYLLEGPPEQFF.

The CDR3 here is CATSDPSSGNTIYF. The J gene is TRBJ1-3, the V gene TRBV24-1. In germline, CDR1 is KGHDR, CDR2 SFDVKD. CDR3 length: 14 amino acids.

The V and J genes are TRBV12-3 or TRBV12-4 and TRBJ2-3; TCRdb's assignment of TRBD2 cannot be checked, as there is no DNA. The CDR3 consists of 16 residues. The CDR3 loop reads CASSLIAGAIADTQYF.

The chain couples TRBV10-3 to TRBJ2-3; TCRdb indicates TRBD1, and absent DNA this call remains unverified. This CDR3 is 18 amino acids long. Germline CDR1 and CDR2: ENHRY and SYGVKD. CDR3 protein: CAISEGGKRAASTDTQYF.

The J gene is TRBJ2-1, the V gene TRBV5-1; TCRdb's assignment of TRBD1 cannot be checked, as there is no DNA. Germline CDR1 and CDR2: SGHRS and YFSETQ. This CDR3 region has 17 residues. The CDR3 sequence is CASSPRTRTESDNEQFF.

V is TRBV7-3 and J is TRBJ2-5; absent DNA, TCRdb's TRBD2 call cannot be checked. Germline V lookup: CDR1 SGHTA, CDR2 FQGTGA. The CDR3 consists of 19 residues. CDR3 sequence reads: CASSLTPGTSGSPVETQYF.

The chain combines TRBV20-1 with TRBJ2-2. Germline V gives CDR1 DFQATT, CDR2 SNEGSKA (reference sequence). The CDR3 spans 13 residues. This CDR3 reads CSAKWILTGELFF.

CDR3 residues: CASRGERLGGAYEQYF. This chain connects TRBV25-1 to TRBJ2-7; TCRdb selects TRBD2, and the lack of DNA leaves this call unchecked. Germline CDR1 and CDR2: MGHDK and SYGVNS. The CDR3 contains 16 residues.

CDR3 region: CASSPPGGLGTGELFF. The rearrangement links TRBV11-2 to TRBJ2-2; TCRdb's D call, TRBD1, is unchecked because there is no DNA. The CDR3 is 16 amino acids. In germline, CDR1 is SGHAT, CDR2 FQNNGV.

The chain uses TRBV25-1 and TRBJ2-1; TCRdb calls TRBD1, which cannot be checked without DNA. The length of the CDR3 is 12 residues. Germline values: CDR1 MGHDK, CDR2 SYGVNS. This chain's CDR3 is CASSQRDRDMFF.

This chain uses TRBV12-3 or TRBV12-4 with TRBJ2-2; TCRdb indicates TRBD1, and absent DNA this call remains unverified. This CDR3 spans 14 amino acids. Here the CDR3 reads CASSFVGGTGELFF.

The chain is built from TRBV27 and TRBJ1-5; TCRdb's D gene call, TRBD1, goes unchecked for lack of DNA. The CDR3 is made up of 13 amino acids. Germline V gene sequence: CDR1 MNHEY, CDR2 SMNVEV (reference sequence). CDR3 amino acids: CASSWGVNQPQHF.

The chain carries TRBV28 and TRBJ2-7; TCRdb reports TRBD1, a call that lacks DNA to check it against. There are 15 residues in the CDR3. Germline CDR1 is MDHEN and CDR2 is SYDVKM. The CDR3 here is CASSLPPSGSYEQYF. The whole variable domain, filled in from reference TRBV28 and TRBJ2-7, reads DVKVTQSSRYLVKRTGEKVFLECVQDMDHENMFWYRQDPGLGLRLIYFSYDVKMKEKGDIPEGYSVSREKKERFSLILESASTNQTSMYLCASSLPPSGSYEQYFGPGTRLTVT.

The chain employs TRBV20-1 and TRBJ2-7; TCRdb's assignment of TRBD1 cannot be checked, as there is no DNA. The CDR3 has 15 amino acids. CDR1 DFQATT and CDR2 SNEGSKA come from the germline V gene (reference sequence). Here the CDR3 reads CSARVGGPTSYEQYF.

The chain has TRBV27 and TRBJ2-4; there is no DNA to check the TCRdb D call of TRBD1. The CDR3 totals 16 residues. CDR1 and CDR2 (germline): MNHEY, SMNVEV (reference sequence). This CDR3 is CASSFYRSGPKNIQYF.

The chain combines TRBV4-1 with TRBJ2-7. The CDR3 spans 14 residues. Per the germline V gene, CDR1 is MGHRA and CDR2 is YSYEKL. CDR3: CASSQEEETHEQYF.

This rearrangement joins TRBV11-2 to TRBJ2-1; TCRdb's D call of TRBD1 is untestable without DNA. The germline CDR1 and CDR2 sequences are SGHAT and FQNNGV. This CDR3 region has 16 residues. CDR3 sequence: CASSLTGTGVWNEQFF.

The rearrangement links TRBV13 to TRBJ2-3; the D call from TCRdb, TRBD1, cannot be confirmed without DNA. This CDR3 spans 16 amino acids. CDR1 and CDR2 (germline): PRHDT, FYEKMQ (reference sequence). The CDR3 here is CASSSSGRQNADTQYF. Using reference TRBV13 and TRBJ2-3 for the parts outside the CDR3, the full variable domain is AAGVIQSPRHLIKEKRETATLKCYPIPRHDTVYWYQQGPGQDPQFLISFYEKMQSDKGSIPDRFSAQQFSDYHSELNMSSLELGDSALYFCASSSSGRQNADTQYFGPGTRLTVL.

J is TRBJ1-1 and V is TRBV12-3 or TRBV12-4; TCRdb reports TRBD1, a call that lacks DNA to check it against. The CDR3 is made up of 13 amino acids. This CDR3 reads CASSSGQGVGAFF.

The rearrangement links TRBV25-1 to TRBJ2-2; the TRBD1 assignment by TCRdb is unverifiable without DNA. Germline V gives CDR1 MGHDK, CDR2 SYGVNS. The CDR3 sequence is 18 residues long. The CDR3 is CANYIGQGALPNTGELFF.